Shown below are 28 T cell receptor beta chains from a single sample sequenced in a study of blood T cell repertoires in COVID-19. Some clones are missing from TCRdb's copy, which holds only in-frame ones; the method was immunoSEQ multiplex PCR. The data show 100,000 to 150,000 clones, more than 60% seen once. Input material: peripheral blood. Receptor source: a woman in her 70s with acute or convalescent COVID-19.

The genes are TRBV6-6 and TRBJ2-3; D possibly corresponds to TRBD2 (6 bases). V shed 0 bases and J shed 2 bases, with 12 bases lying between them. The CDR3 has 16 amino acids. Germline V gene lookup returns CDR1 MNHNY and CDR2 SVGAGI (reference sequence). The CDR3 protein is CASSYSSSDPTDTQYF. The CDR3 nucleotides are TGTGCCAGCAGTTACTCTTCTAGCGATCCCACAGATACGCAGTATTTT.

This clone has only one observation. V and J are TRBV5-4 and TRBJ2-5; 7 bases align to TRBD1. The CDR3 has 14 amino acids. After removal of 5 bases from V and 4 bases from J, the junction contained 8 bases not matched to a gene. Germline CDR1 and CDR2: SGHNT and YYREEE (reference sequence). CDR3 bases: TGTGCCAGCAGGTCAGGGGGTGGGGCAGAGACCCAGTACTTC. Encoded protein: CASRSGGGAETQYF.

V is TRBV5-1 and J is TRBJ2-2; TRBD2 matches 11 bases. CDR3 length: 15 amino acids. J lost 2 bases, V lost 6 bases, and 3 bases had no gene match. Germline assignment: CDR1 SGHRS and CDR2 YFSETQ. This CDR3 reads CASKGTSGNTGELFF. CDR3 nucleotides: TGCGCCAGCAAGGGGACTAGCGGTAACACCGGGGAGCTGTTTTTT.

The chain uses TRBV6-5 and TRBJ2-5, with 9 bases identical to TRBD1. Unmatched junction bases numbered 5, after V lost 4 bases and J lost 2 bases. The CDR3 sequence is 15 residues long. Germline V gene data show CDR1 as MNHEY and CDR2 as SVGAGI. CDR3 sequence: CASSFHRGRQETQYF. CDR3 coding DNA: TGTGCCAGCAGTTTCCACAGGGGGCGTCAAGAGACCCAGTACTTC.

This clone was detected a few times. V and J are TRBV7-2 and TRBJ1-2; D perhaps matches TRBD1 (5 bases). Germline CDR1 and CDR2: SGHTA and FQGNSA. CDR3 size: 14 residues. V dropped 0 bases and J dropped 3 bases, with 8 bases sitting between them. The CDR3 DNA is TGTGCCAGCAGCTTAGCGCGGGGGGACTATGGCTACACCTTC. The encoded protein is CASSLARGDYGYTF.

DNA for the CDR3: TGTGCCAGCTCACCGCGGGTTTCGGAAAATTCACCCCTCCACTTT. Translation gives CASSPRVSENSPLHF. This rearrangement joins TRBV18 to TRBJ1-6; no reliable D call. The V end was cut by 3 bases, the J end by 7 bases, with 13 bases between. The CDR3 extends over 15 amino acids. Germline assignment: CDR1 KGHSH and CDR2 LQKENI. The whole variable domain, remainder taken from reference TRBV18 and TRBJ1-6, is NAGVMQNPRHLVRRRGQEARLRCSPMKGHSHVYWYRQLPEEGLKFMVYLQKENIIDESGMPKERFSAEFPKEGPSILRIQQVVRGDSAAYFCASSPRVSENSPLHFGNGTRLTVT.

This clone has a handful of counts. V is TRBV5-4 and J is TRBJ1-6; TRBD1 matches at 7 bases. The J segment lost 9 bases and the V segment lost 4 bases, leaving 7 bases of the junction unmatched. The CDR3 consists of 14 residues. Germline V gene data show CDR1 as SGHNT and CDR2 as YYREEE (reference sequence). The CDR3: CASSRQGRGSPLHF. For the CDR3, the DNA is TGTGCCAGCAGCCGACAGGGAAGGGGTTCACCCCTCCACTTT.

The chain carries TRBV5-1 and TRBJ1-2; D not resolved. The V end was cut by 5 bases, the J end by 3 bases, with 8 bases between. This CDR3 is built from 12 residues. CDR1 and CDR2 from the germline V gene are SGHRS and YFSETQ. The CDR3, as DNA: TGCGCCAGCAGTTATTCGTACTATGGCTACACCTTC. This gives the protein CASSYSYYGYTF.

At least ten counts were recorded for this clone. The gene calls are TRBV10-1 and TRBJ2-7; TRBD2 is a possible D gene (6 bases). The CDR3 has 11 amino acids. Trimming removed 6 bases at V and 3 bases at J, with 6 bases between. In germline, CDR1 is WNHNN, CDR2 SYGVQD (reference sequence). The CDR3 region is CASSGGYEQYF. DNA of the CDR3: TGCGCCAGCAGCGGGGGCTACGAGCAGTACTTC.

The chain joins TRBV19 to TRBJ2-7; 12 bases align to TRBD2. J gave up 4 bases and V 8 bases, and 6 bases lay outside the gene matches. This CDR3 has 14 amino acids. Per germline, CDR1 LNHDA and CDR2 SQIVND (reference sequence). CDR3 nucleotide sequence: TGTGCCAGTGCGCCGACTAGCGGGAGTTACGAGCAGTACTTC. Residues: CASAPTSGSYEQYF.

This chain connects TRBV5-1 to TRBJ2-1; TRBD2 matches at 9 bases. Unmatched junction bases numbered 10, after V lost 1 base and J lost 8 bases. Looked up from germline, CDR1 is SGHRS and CDR2 is YFSETQ. This CDR3 has 16 amino acids. The CDR3 nucleotides are TGCGCCAGCAGCTTGATCTTAGCGGGAGCGAGAGATGAGCAGTTCTTC. Its protein product is CASSLILAGARDEQFF.

V gene TRBV2 combines with J gene TRBJ2-7; D is perhaps TRBD2 (5 bases). Germline-derived CDR1 and CDR2 are SNHLY and FYNNEI. The V end lost 1 base, the J end lost 0 bases, and 10 bases lay between the germline ends. The CDR3 length is 15 residues. This CDR3 reads CASSEGRAPSYEQYF. As DNA, the CDR3 is TGTGCCAGCAGTGAAGGGCGGGCTCCCTCCTACGAGCAGTACTTC.

The chain carries TRBV7-9 and TRBJ1-1; D gene unclear. The V gene's germline CDR1 is SEHNR and CDR2 FQNEAQ (reference sequence). Trimming left V 5 bases short and J 6 bases short, with 10 bases between. The CDR3 extends over 12 amino acids. CDR3: CASSATVPEAFF. The CDR3 coding sequence is TGTGCCAGCAGCGCCACGGTTCCTGAAGCTTTCTTT. Full variable domain (missing parts from reference TRBV7-9 and TRBJ1-1): DTGVSQNPRHKITKRGQNVTFRCDPISEHNRLYWYRQTLGQGPEFLTYFQNEAQLEKSRLLSDRFSAERPKGSFSTLEIQRTEQGDSAMYLCASSATVPEAFFGQGTRLTVV.

The gene calls are TRBV7-8 and TRBJ2-5; 11 bases fit TRBD2. J lost 4 bases, V lost 5 bases, and 9 bases had no gene match. CDR1 and CDR2 from the germline V gene are SGHVS and FQNEAQ. The CDR3 covers 16 residues. The CDR3 protein is CASSPTLAGVLETQYF. CDR3 bases: TGTGCCAGCAGCCCGACACTAGCGGGAGTCCTAGAGACCCAGTACTTC.

This chain uses TRBV7-3 with TRBJ2-2, with 10 bases aligning to TRBD2. CDR1 and CDR2 (germline): SGHTA, FQGTGA. V was clipped by 0 bases and J by 1 base; unmatched bases: 14. CDR3 size: 21 residues. The CDR3 DNA is TGTGCCAGCAGCTTAACCCCCAGCCTAGCGGGAGTCTTAGGGAACACCGGGGAGCTGTTTTTT. As protein: CASSLTPSLAGVLGNTGELFF.

This chain links TRBV6-5 with TRBJ2-5; TRBD1 agrees at 7 bases. Germline CDR1 reads MNHEY; CDR2 reads SVGAGI. The ends lost 4 bases at V and 5 bases at J; junction bases unmatched: 7. This CDR3 has 14 residues. The CDR3 coding sequence is TGTGCCAGCAGTTTTTCCGGGACAGACGAGACCCAGTACTTC. Translated: CASSFSGTDETQYF.

Remarks on this clone: A much larger clone lies a single base off, so this may be a read error. The CDR3 nucleotides are TGTGCCAGCAGCCAAGCGGGAGGGCCTTACGAGCAGTACTTC. It specifies CASSQAGGPYEQYF. The rearrangement uses TRBV3-1 (or the pseudogene TRBV3-2) and TRBJ2-7; 8 positions match TRBD2. J was trimmed by 4 bases and V by 1 base; bases with no gene match: 3. CDR1 LGHDT and CDR2 YNNKEL come from the germline V gene (reference sequence). The CDR3 length is 14 residues.

Of note for this clone: An end of the junction does not agree with germline; a read error may underlie this. The same CDR3 can be traced to other DNA sequences in this sample. The gene calls are TRBV4-3 and TRBJ2-1, with TRBD1 identical over 7 bases. There are 14 residues in the CDR3. Germline V gene sequence: CDR1 LGHNA, CDR2 YSLEER. The chain's CDR3 is CASSQSGQNNEQFF. The CDR3 bases are TGCGCCAGTAGCCAATCGGGACAGAACAATGAGCAGTTCTTC.

This sequence joins TRBV6-5 and TRBJ1-1; 8 nucleotides agree with TRBD1. The CDR3 consists of 13 residues. The germline V gene has CDR1 MNHEY and CDR2 SVGAGI. Unmatched junction bases numbered 4, after V lost 6 bases and J lost 4 bases. The CDR3 sequence: CASRPTGGTEAFF. The CDR3 DNA is TGTGCCAGCAGACCTACAGGGGGCACTGAAGCTTTCTTT.

CDR3 amino acids: CASSLGPQGVNSPLHF. The CDR3 coding sequence is TGTGCCAGCAGCTTGGGCCCCCAGGGCGTGAATTCACCCCTCCACTTT. The V call is TRBV5-5, the J call TRBJ1-6, with D tentatively TRBD1 (5 bases). V lost 0 bases, J lost 7 bases, and 14 bases lay in between. The V gene's germline CDR1 is SGHKS and CDR2 YYEKEE (reference sequence). The CDR3 loop spans 16 amino acids.

The chain combines TRBV7-9 with TRBJ2-1; 10 bases fit TRBD2. This CDR3 has 17 residues. V shed 5 bases, J shed 8 bases, and the junction held 15 bases outside the gene matches. CDR1 and CDR2 from the germline V gene are SEHNR and FQNEAQ (reference sequence). CDR3 sequence: CASSLGFPSGSIYEQFF. CDR3 in DNA: TGTGCCAGCAGCCTAGGGTTTCCTAGCGGGAGTATCTATGAGCAGTTCTTC.

CDR3 loop: CASSYGAGSNYEQYF. The CDR3 nucleotides read TGTGCCAGCAGTTACGGCGCAGGGTCAAACTACGAGCAGTACTTC. This chain connects TRBV6-5 to TRBJ2-7; possibly TRBD1 for D (5 bases). Per the germline V gene, CDR1 is MNHEY and CDR2 is SVGAGI. The CDR3 extends over 15 amino acids. Trimming took off 2 bases at V and 3 bases at J, with 14 bases between the two ends.

The genes are TRBV7-9 and TRBJ2-3, with D possibly TRBD1 on 5 matching bases. This CDR3 is 15 amino acids long. CDR1 and CDR2 from the germline V gene are SEHNR and FQNEAQ (reference sequence). The ends were cut back, 4 bases at V and 4 bases at J, with 15 bases in the middle. The CDR3 coding sequence is TGTGCCAGCAGCTCGACGACTTTAGGGGCAGATACGCAGTATTTT. Translation gives CASSSTTLGADTQYF.

This chain links TRBV18 with TRBJ2-3, with 8 bases that match TRBD1. This CDR3 is 14 amino acids long. Germline-derived CDR1 and CDR2 are KGHSH and LQKENI. Losses at the gene ends were 4 bases for V and 5 bases for J; bases not matched to a gene: 5. CDR3 protein: CASSLLTGEDTQYF. In nucleotides, the CDR3 is TGTGCCAGCTCACTTTTGACAGGGGAAGATACGCAGTATTTT.

This chain links TRBV5-1 with TRBJ2-5, with 10 bases that match TRBD1. V was pared by 4 bases and J by 4 bases, with 4 bases of the junction left unmatched. Per germline, CDR1 SGHRS and CDR2 YFSETQ. The CDR3 length is 14 residues. The CDR3 here is CASSGQGVVETQYF. CDR3 DNA sequence: TGCGCCAGCAGCGGACAGGGGGTGGTAGAGACCCAGTACTTC.

The chain combines TRBV7-3 with TRBJ1-6; no definite D call. The germline V gene encodes CDR1 SGHTA and CDR2 FQGTGA. The V end was cut by 0 bases, the J end by 1 base, with 10 bases between. The CDR3 consists of 17 residues. DNA for the CDR3: TGTGCCAGCAGCTTAACTTCGGCGGGGTCCTATAATTCACCCCTCCACTTT. It is translated as CASSLTSAGSYNSPLHF.

Concerning this clone: This CDR3 is also generated by other DNA sequences in the sample. V is TRBV6-6 and J is TRBJ2-1; no clear D. Trimming removed 2 bases at V and 6 bases at J, with 5 bases between. From germline, CDR1 is MNHNY and CDR2 SVGAGI (reference sequence). The CDR3 runs 12 residues. This CDR3 is CASSYSRNEQFF. CDR3 in DNA: TGTGCCAGCAGTTACAGCCGCAATGAGCAGTTCTTC.

The chain is built from TRBV11-3 and TRBJ2-7; D remains ambiguous. Trimming took off 4 bases at V and 6 bases at J, with 10 bases between the two ends. CDR1 and CDR2 from the germline V gene are SGHNT and YENEEA. The CDR3 contains 12 residues. The CDR3 protein is CASSSVLGEQYF. Here the CDR3 DNA reads TGTGCCAGCAGCTCGGTGCTCGGCGAGCAGTACTTC.